Each of the 11 T cell receptor beta chains below was sequenced from the same sample in a study of post-analysis software for immune sequencing data. Unique molecular identifiers were present in the TCR beta cDNA libraries. From the PCR reads, TCRdb called clonotypes with MiXCR, one entry per CDR3 protein. The top ten hold roughly 0.57% of the sample, which has 700,000 to 800,000 distinct CDR3 sequences, less than 35% seen once. Their target antigens are unknown. Study-wide results and caveats: Among roughly five TRBV segments more frequent in patients than controls were TRBV5-6, TRBV5-1 and TRBV20-1.

The sample consisted of blood. The receptor set was obtained from a girl under 18 with multiple sclerosis.

The chain has TRBV6-2 or TRBV6-3 and TRBJ2-5, with 9 positions matching TRBD1. The DNA end is more similar to TRBJ2-7, so the J call may be wrong. CDR1 is MNHEY and CDR2 is SVGEGT in the germline V gene. The CDR3 consists of 16 residues. The CDR3 nucleotides are TGTGCCAGCGATATTCGACAGGGGGTTAGCTCCTACGAGCAGTACTTC. It translates to CASDIRQGVSSYEQYF.

The chain carries TRBV29-1 and TRBJ2-7, with 8 nucleotides matching TRBD1. Germline V gene sequence: CDR1 SQVTM, CDR2 ANQGSEA. The CDR3 has 14 residues. J gave up 0 bases and V 4 bases, and 5 bases lay outside the gene matches. The CDR3 sequence: CSVAQGGASYEQYF. CDR3 coding DNA: TGCAGCGTTGCACAGGGGGGCGCCTCCTACGAGCAGTACTTC.

To note about this clonotype: One junction end does not reproduce the germline sequence, and a read error may be involved. This rearrangement joins TRBV5-1 to TRBJ1-2, with 8 nucleotides matching TRBD1. In germline, CDR1 is SGHRS, CDR2 YFSETQ. The CDR3 is 12 amino acids. CDR3 coding DNA: TGCACCAGCAGCTTGGGGACAGGCGGCTACACCTTC. Protein sequence: CTSSLGTGGYTF. The variable domain in full, completed from reference TRBV5-1 and TRBJ1-2, reads KAGVTQTPRYLIKTRGQQVTLSCSPISGHRSVSWYQQTPGQGLQFLFEYFSETQRNKGNFPGRFSGRQFSNSRSEMNVSTLELGDSALYLCTSSLGTGGYTFGSGTRLTVV.

The CDR3 sequence is CSARPNRGPWGYTF. CDR3 sequence (DNA): TGCAGTGCTAGGCCGAACAGGGGCCCCTGGGGCTACACCTTC. V usage is TRBV20-1 and J usage is TRBJ1-2, with 7 bases aligning to TRBD1. The germline V gene has CDR1 DFQATT and CDR2 SNEGSKA (reference sequence). The CDR3 sequence is 14 residues long. V shed 3 bases and J 8 bases; nucleotides not matched to a gene: 12.

The chain links TRBV18 to TRBJ2-4; TRBD2 is a possible D gene (6 bases). Trimming removed 2 bases from V and 0 bases from J, with 14 bases in between. CDR3 length equals 17 residues. CDR1 is KGHSH and CDR2 is LQKENI in the germline V gene. The CDR3 here is CASSPSEEGLAKNIQYF. DNA of the CDR3: TGTGCCAGCTCACCAAGCGAGGAGGGCTTAGCCAAAAACATTCAGTACTTC. The full variable domain, in which reference TRBV18 and TRBJ2-4 provide the parts outside the CDR3, is NAGVMQNPRHLVRRRGQEARLRCSPMKGHSHVYWYRQLPEEGLKFMVYLQKENIIDESGMPKERFSAEFPKEGPSILRIQQVVRGDSAAYFCASSPSEEGLAKNIQYFGAGTRLSVL.

This clonotype was seen a few times. This chain uses TRBV7-2 with TRBJ2-1; D unclear. Germline CDR1 is SGHTA and CDR2 is FQGNSA. The CDR3 loop spans 14 amino acids. V lost 8 bases, J lost 4 bases, and 15 bases lay in between. This CDR3 is CASQLVAQYNEQFF. The DNA of the CDR3 is TGTGCCAGCCAGCTGGTGGCTCAATACAATGAGCAGTTCTTC.

The chain couples TRBV2 to TRBJ2-7, with no clear D. CDR1 SNHLY and CDR2 FYNNEI come from the germline V gene. V was clipped by 4 bases and J by 0 bases, with 10 bases between them. This CDR3 has 14 residues. CDR3 loop: CASSVARSSYEQYF. In DNA form, the CDR3 reads TGTGCCAGCAGTGTGGCTAGGTCCTCCTACGAGCAGTACTTC.

This clonotype was detected only a few times. The chain carries TRBV6-5 and TRBJ2-1; no firm D call. The CDR3 has 14 amino acids. CDR1 and CDR2 (germline): MNHEY, SVGAGI. Trimming removed 5 bases from V and 5 bases from J, with 13 bases in between. The CDR3: CASSQSWADNEQFF. The CDR3 region has the DNA TGTGCCAGCAGTCAATCTTGGGCTGACAATGAGCAGTTCTTC.

The chain's CDR3 is CASSHGTAARDEQFF. In nucleotides, the CDR3 is TGTGCCAGCAGCCACGGGACAGCCGCCAGGGATGAGCAGTTCTTC. This rearrangement joins TRBV7-9 to TRBJ2-1; 7 bases fit TRBD1. Trimming took 5 bases from V and 8 from J; bases not matched to a gene: 12. There are 15 residues in the CDR3. The germline V gene has CDR1 SEHNR and CDR2 FQNEAQ (reference sequence).

The chain links TRBV5-1 to TRBJ2-5; D is unclear. The germline V gene encodes CDR1 SGHRS and CDR2 YFSETQ. The CDR3 has 12 residues. The ends were cut back, 7 bases at V and 5 bases at J, with 12 bases in the middle. The CDR3 loop is CASGDEPETQYF. The CDR3 bases are TGCGCCAGCGGCGACGAGCCGGAGACCCAGTACTTC.

This clonotype has just a few counts. This sequence joins TRBV6-1 and TRBJ1-5; unclear D gene. The CDR3 totals 15 residues. From germline, CDR1 is MNHNS and CDR2 SASEGT. Trimming left V 0 bases short and J 4 bases short, with 10 bases between. This CDR3 reads CASSEAPAGNQPQHF. In nucleotides, the CDR3 is TGTGCCAGCAGTGAAGCCCCCGCGGGGAATCAGCCCCAGCATTTT.